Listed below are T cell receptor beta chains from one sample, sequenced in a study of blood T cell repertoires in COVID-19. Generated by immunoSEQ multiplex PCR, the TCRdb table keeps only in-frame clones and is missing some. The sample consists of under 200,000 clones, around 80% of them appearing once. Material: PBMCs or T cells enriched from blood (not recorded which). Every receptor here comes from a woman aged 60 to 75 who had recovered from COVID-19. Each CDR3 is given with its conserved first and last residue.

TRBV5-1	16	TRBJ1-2	CASSTGTSTPSYGYTF
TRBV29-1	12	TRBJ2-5	CSVFTEQETQYF
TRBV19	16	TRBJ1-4	CASTEGATGLGAKLFF
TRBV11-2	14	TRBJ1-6	CASSRTGNNSPLHF
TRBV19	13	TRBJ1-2	CASSITGTYGYTF
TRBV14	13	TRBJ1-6	CASSQVYRSPLHF
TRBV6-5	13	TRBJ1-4	CARPCEGVEKLFF
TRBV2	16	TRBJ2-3	CASRDRLAGNTDTQYF
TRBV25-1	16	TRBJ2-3	CASSESSGGRTDTQYF
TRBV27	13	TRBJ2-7	CASSGTTSYEQYF
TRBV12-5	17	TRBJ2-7	CASGLVRTGNLFHEQYF
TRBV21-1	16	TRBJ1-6	CASSIKGTGVSSPLHF
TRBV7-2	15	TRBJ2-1	CASKRSGGSLNEQFF
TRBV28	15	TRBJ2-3	CASSLQRGMGDTQYF
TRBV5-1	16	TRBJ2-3	CASSSGTSGAADTQYF
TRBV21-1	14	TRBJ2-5	CASSKRGQWETQYF
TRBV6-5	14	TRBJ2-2	CASSLQPSTGELFF
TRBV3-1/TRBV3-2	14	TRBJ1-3	CASSDLGGGNTIYF
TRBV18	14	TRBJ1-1	CASSPRQVNTEAFF
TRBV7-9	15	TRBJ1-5	CASSFRSRGNQPQHF
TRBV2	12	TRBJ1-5	CASGRGNQPQHF
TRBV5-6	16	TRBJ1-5	CASSLGSAASNQPQHF
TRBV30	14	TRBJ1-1	CAWSVPRDHTEAFF
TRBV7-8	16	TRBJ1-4	CASSWGQVRGSEKLFF
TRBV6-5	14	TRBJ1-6	CASSYWDSNSPLHF
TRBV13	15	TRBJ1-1	CASSVGWTGGTEAFF
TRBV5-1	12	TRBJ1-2	CASTLGGEGYTF
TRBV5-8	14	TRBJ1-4	CASSLGGANEKLFF
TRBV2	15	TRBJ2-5	CASSPSGGALETQYF
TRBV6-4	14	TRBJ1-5	CASRMARVNQPQHF
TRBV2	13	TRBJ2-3	CASSEAPRGSEYF
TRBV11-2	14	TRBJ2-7	CASSLVQGSDEQYF
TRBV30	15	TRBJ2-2	CAWMSAVRDTGELFF
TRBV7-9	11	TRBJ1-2	CASLDRGGYTF
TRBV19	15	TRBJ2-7	CASSIAGTGAYEQYF
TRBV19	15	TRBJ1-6	CASTCCPEDNSPLHF
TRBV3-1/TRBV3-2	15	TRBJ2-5	CASSRQTSGGGTQYF
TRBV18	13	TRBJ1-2	CASSPTGGRGYTF
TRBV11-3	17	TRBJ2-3	CASSLEGLAGGEDTQYF
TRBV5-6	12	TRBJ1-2	CASGEGRPGYTF
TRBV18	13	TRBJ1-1	CASLGQGETEAFF
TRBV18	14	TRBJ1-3	CASSPSGTGNTIYF
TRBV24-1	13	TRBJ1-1	CATRELPNTEAFF
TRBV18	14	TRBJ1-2	CASSHGQGDYGYTF
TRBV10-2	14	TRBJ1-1	CASSLGQINTEAFF
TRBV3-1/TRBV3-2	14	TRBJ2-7	CASSQNRGAGEQYF
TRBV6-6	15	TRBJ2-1	CASIAPQRGYNEQFF
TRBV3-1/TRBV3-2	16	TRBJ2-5	CASSQGPSGGAGTQYF
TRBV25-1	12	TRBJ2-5	CASRPGTETQYF
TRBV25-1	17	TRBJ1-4	CASSDRGRGATNEKLFF
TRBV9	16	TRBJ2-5	CASSVGWLPKQETQYF
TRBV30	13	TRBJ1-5	CAWSVVEGGPQHF
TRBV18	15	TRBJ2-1	CASSPPTGLRDEQFF